The T cell receptor (beta chain) under discussion was sequenced for a study of CD8+CD57+ T cells in acquired aplastic anemia. Across the study: Yields of DNA that came from sorted CD4+ and CD8+ cells averaged around 3 ug. Sequencing produced an average of about 10.8 million reads per healthy donor for CD4+ cells. General study findings and limits: Found in both controls and patients were approximately 30 CD8+ CDR3 sequences. CD8+ Simpson's diversity showed no significant patient-control difference.

A single count supports this clonotype. As yet, its antigen is unknown. Profiling that covered TCR beta VDJ and CDR3 relied on genomic DNA as its template. MiXCR was run by TCRdb on the reads, yielding one entry per CDR3 protein. The sample consists of approximately 380,000 distinct CDR3 sequences, just under 70% of them appearing once. The CDR3 is 14 residues long. Per the germline V gene, CDR1 is ENHRY and CDR2 is SYGVKD. Trimming removed 4 bases from V and 4 bases from J, with 13 bases in between. Source material: sorted CD4+, CD8+, or CD8+CD57+ T cells (not recorded which) from PBMCs. The TCR sequence derives from a human donor in good health, serving as a control. The chain recombines TRBV10-3 with TRBJ1-2; D gene ambiguous. The chain's CDR3 is CAISAPGMSYGYTF. CDR3 DNA sequence: TGTGCCATCAGTGCGCCCGGCATGAGCTATGGCTACACCTTC.